This T cell receptor (beta chain) was recovered during a study of cytomegalovirus exposure and HLA in healthy donors. Study-level findings and limits: Some TCR beta chains (roughly 150 of them) were listed as cytomegalovirus-associated. The CMV antigen specificity of a few CMV-associated chains was confirmed through in vitro analysis. First-cohort TCR clusters were later found to tend to co-occur in the 120 or so validation repertoires.

Assay: immunoSEQ multiplex PCR; the TCRdb copy retains only in-frame clones and omits some. This sample has 150,000 to 200,000 clones, with roughly 81% found just once. Trimming removed 0 bases at V and 1 base at J, with 11 bases between. The CDR3 has 15 amino acids. The V gene's germline CDR1 is SGDLS and CDR2 YYNGEE. Details on this clone: Its cognate antigen is unknown.

This TCR was recovered from a woman under 40 in good health and CMV-seronegative. J is TRBJ2-7 and V is TRBV9; the D gene is possibly TRBD2 (5 bases). The sample consisted of PBMCs. The CDR3 protein is CASSVALGGSYEQYF. CDR3 in DNA: TGTGCCAGCAGCGTAGCCCTAGGAGGTTCCTACGAGCAGTACTTC.